This T cell receptor (beta chain) was sequenced during a study of cytomegalovirus exposure and HLA in healthy donors. It was with 60 Vbeta and 13 Jbeta primers that the PCR ran. Some clones are missing from TCRdb's copy, which holds only in-frame ones; the method was immunoSEQ multiplex PCR. The table includes more than 200,000 clones, 70% to 90% detected once. The receptor was derived from a human donor in good health. The sample comprised PBMCs.

The DNA for the CDR3 is TGTGCCTGGAGCCCGACAGACCGGGGGAATGAAAAACTGTTTTTT. Translated, it gives CAWSPTDRGNEKLFF. The chain has TRBV30 and TRBJ1-4; D is possibly TRBD1 (5 bases). There are 15 residues in the CDR3. The germline V gene has CDR1 GTSNPN and CDR2 SVGIG (reference sequence). With 3 bases removed from V and 5 bases from J, the gap between germline ends came to 16 bases.